This TCR beta chain is from a study of siplizumab effects on memory and regulatory T cells. General observations from the study: Treg origin accounted for an average of about 74% of mappable alloreactive CD4+ clones with siplizumab and roughly 26% in controls. Researchers could map only a minor fraction of alloreactive clones to unstimulated subsets. There appeared to be greater diversity in naive T cells than in memory cells, and naive T cells seemed major contributors to the alloresponse.

Per individual sample, about 100,000 TCR templates were assayed. Assay used: immunoSEQ multiplex PCR; TCRdb lists only in-frame clones, some missing. Of some 65,000 clones listed, 75% to 90% were seen once; the top ten hold 1.5% to 2%. Of note for this clone: Its cognate antigen is unknown.

The CDR3 has 15 residues. The ends were cut back, 4 bases at V and 0 bases at J, with 13 bases in the middle. Germline values: CDR1 GTSNPN, CDR2 SVGIG (reference sequence). The J gene is TRBJ2-1, the V gene TRBV30; D is unresolved. This TCR was sampled from a human donor in good health. Sequenced material: Tregs sorted from blood. The CDR3 DNA sequence: TGTGCCTGGAATCCCGGATTTTCCTCCTACAATGAGCAGTTCTTC. As protein: CAWNPGFSSYNEQFF. The complete variable domain, with remaining parts taken from reference TRBV30 and TRBJ2-1, reads SQTIHQWPATLVQPVGSPLSLECTVEGTSNPNLYWYRQAAGRGLQLLFYSVGIGQISSEVPQNLSASRPQDRQFILSSKKLLLSDSGFYLCAWNPGFSSYNEQFFGPGTRLTVL.